Each of the 10 T cell receptor beta chains below was sequenced from the same sample in a study of blood T cell repertoires in COVID-19. Assay: immunoSEQ multiplex PCR; the TCRdb copy retains only in-frame clones and omits some. The data show about 230,000 clones, 65% to 90% seen once. Sequencing used peripheral blood. Receptors were obtained from a woman in her forties or fifties with acute or convalescent COVID-19.

This rearrangement joins TRBV14 to TRBJ2-7; tentative D call: TRBD2 (5 bases). This CDR3 has 17 amino acids. Germline CDR1 SGHDN, CDR2 FVKESK. Trimming took 2 bases from V and 2 from J, leaving 19 bases between them. This chain's CDR3 is CASSQNSGNTVPYEQYF. The CDR3 region has the DNA TGTGCCAGCAGCCAAAATTCCGGGAACACCGTACCCTACGAGCAGTACTTC.

This sequence joins TRBV5-1 and TRBJ1-6, with D tentatively TRBD1 (6 bases). The CDR3 totals 14 residues. Germline V CDR1 and CDR2: SGHRS, YFSETQ. The V and J ends lost 4 bases and 5 bases respectively, with 10 bases between them. The CDR3: CASSVDSDNSPLHF. CDR3 nucleotide sequence: TGCGCCAGCAGCGTGGACAGTGATAATTCACCCCTCCACTTT.

The chain has TRBV7-2 and TRBJ1-3; D not resolved. The V gene lost 6 bases and the J gene lost 1 base, with 10 bases spanning the gap. Germline lookup yields CDR1 SGHTA and CDR2 FQGNSA. The CDR3 is made up of 14 amino acids. As DNA, the CDR3 is TGTGCCAGCAGTCATGAGGCGTCTGGAAACACCATATATTTT. The encoded protein is CASSHEASGNTIYF.

The chain employs TRBV7-9 and TRBJ1-5; D unresolved. The CDR3 has 13 residues. Germline V gene sequence: CDR1 SEHNR, CDR2 FQNEAQ (reference sequence). V lost 5 bases, J lost 5 bases, and 10 bases lay in between. The CDR3 DNA reads TGTGCCAGCAGCCAAAGCCGGGATCAGCCCCAGCATTTT. It yields the protein CASSQSRDQPQHF. Filled out from reference TRBV7-9 and TRBJ1-5, the complete variable domain reads DTGVSQNPRHKITKRGQNVTFRCDPISEHNRLYWYRQTLGQGPEFLTYFQNEAQLEKSRLLSDRFSAERPKGSFSTLEIQRTEQGDSAMYLCASSQSRDQPQHFGDGTRLSIL.

Concerning this clone itself: Other DNA sequences in the same sample also yield this CDR3. The genes are TRBV5-1 and TRBJ1-2; TRBD1 is a possible D gene (6 bases). Germline V CDR1 and CDR2: SGHRS, YFSETQ. The CDR3 is 13 amino acids. Trimming left V 4 bases short and J 5 bases short, with 12 bases between. The CDR3 protein is CASSPRQDYGYTF. The CDR3 DNA reads as TGCGCCAGCAGCCCCCGACAGGATTATGGCTACACCTTC. Supplemented by reference TRBV5-1 and TRBJ1-2, the full variable domain reads KAGVTQTPRYLIKTRGQQVTLSCSPISGHRSVSWYQQTPGQGLQFLFEYFSETQRNKGNFPGRFSGRQFSNSRSEMNVSTLELGDSALYLCASSPRQDYGYTFGSGTRLTVV.

The rearrangement uses TRBV5-1 and TRBJ1-5; perhaps TRBD1 as D (6 bases). The CDR3 is 15 amino acids. The V gene lost 0 bases and the J gene lost 4 bases, with 11 bases spanning the gap. Germline values: CDR1 SGHRS, CDR2 YFSETQ. In nucleotides, the CDR3 is TGCGCCAGCAGCTTGGCAGGGGAAGGAAATCAGCCCCAGCATTTT. Translating it yields CASSLAGEGNQPQHF.

This sequence joins TRBV30 and TRBJ1-6; 8 nucleotides agree with TRBD1. This CDR3 is built from 14 residues. Germline V gene data show CDR1 as GTSNPN and CDR2 as SVGIG (reference sequence). Trimming cost V 8 bases and J 4 bases; bases outside gene matches: 7. The CDR3 DNA reads TGTGCCGGAAAACAGGGGGTGTATAATTCACCCCTCCACTTT. Translation: CAGKQGVYNSPLHF.

This clone has only one observation. The chain is built from TRBV4-2 and TRBJ1-2, with 9 nucleotides matching TRBD1. CDR3 size: 14 residues. From germline, CDR1 is LGHNA and CDR2 YNFKEQ. Trimming cost V 5 bases and J 3 bases; bases outside gene matches: 4. CDR3 DNA: TGTGCCAGCAGCGGGACAGGGCTGGACTATGGCTACACCTTC. It translates to CASSGTGLDYGYTF.

V is TRBV4-1 and J is TRBJ1-1; D is possibly TRBD1 (5 bases). Germline V gene sequence: CDR1 MGHRA, CDR2 YSYEKL. V lost 1 base, J lost 5 bases, and 11 bases lay in between. The CDR3 runs 14 residues. CDR3 sequence reads: CASSQVGGETEAFF. CDR3 DNA: TGCGCCAGCAGCCAAGTCGGAGGGGAGACTGAAGCTTTCTTT.

The genes are TRBV19 and TRBJ2-2; D is ambiguous. The CDR3 is 16 amino acids. Between the trimmed V and J ends, which lost 5 bases and 1 base, there was a span of 14 bases. Germline V lookup: CDR1 LNHDA, CDR2 SQIVND (reference sequence). CDR3 sequence: CASSDLPRMNTGELFF. CDR3 nucleotides: TGTGCCAGTAGTGATCTTCCGCGGATGAACACCGGGGAGCTGTTTTTT.